The clone carrying this T cell receptor beta chain was recorded at least ten times. Graves' hyperthyroidism is called stable when ophthalmopathy does not progress within 18 months. PBMCs were collected from an approximately 10 ml volume of fresh peripheral blood. The CDR3 regions of TCR beta were amplified from RNA transcripts. The HTBI primer set served for first-round RT-PCR of the TCR CDR3. TCRdb reanalysed the multiplex PCR reads using MiXCR and keeps one entry per CDR3 protein. The data hold more than 150,000 distinct CDR3 sequences, with approximately 15% observed a single time. The data are from a study of T cells in Graves' hyperthyroidism and ophthalmopathy. Per the germline V gene, CDR1 is SGHRS and CDR2 is YFSETQ. V was pared by 0 bases and J by 8 bases, with 2 bases between. CDR3 length: 10 amino acids.

The TCR was taken from a woman between 45 and 65 years old with Graves' hyperthyroidism. Input material: blood. V is TRBV5-1 and J is TRBJ1-2; D unresolved. This CDR3 is CASSLGGYTF. The CDR3 coding sequence is TGCGCCAGCAGCTTGGGGGGCTACACCTTC.